This T cell receptor (beta chain) is drawn from a study of T cells in Graves' hyperthyroidism and ophthalmopathy (dated by TCRdb to the late 2010s). General notes on the study: Peripheral blood samples were taken at initial diagnosis, before any treatment was given. A discovery cohort of around 100 patients, 43 with Graves' ophthalmopathy and 55 to 60 with stable Graves' hyperthyroidism, was used to find distinguishing TCR V-J signatures. Whether ophthalmopathy could be predicted prospectively was tested in an independent validation cohort made up of under 20 hyperthyroidism patients plus 17 patients who later progressed to ophthalmopathy. The roughly 90 discovery patients were divided at random into training and test sets in a 7:3 ratio. Thyroid tissue and blood T-cell repertoires from six Graves' hyperthyroidism patients were also compared in the study. After blood sampling, hyperthyroidism patients were treated with methimazole at a starting dose of 30 mg daily, and ophthalmopathy patients were treated with high-dose intravenous methylprednisolone. According to the paper, TCR Vbeta CDR3 sequencing was carried out on some 130 peripheral blood samples, which came from around 43 ophthalmopathy, around 74 hyperthyroidism and 17 progressor patients.

This clonotype was found many times. Its antigen remains undetermined. Base-call qualities are not available, and no considerably larger clone is one nucleotide away. Stable Graves' hyperthyroidism was defined as no progression to ophthalmopathy during 18 months of follow-up. Hyperthyroidism patients were newly diagnosed, had a disease duration of under 2 months, and were aged 18 to 65 years. Any patient with an uncontrolled infection, another autoimmune disease, pregnancy or lactation was excluded. Clinical symptoms, serum thyroxine and TRAb, thyroid ultrasound, and orbital computed tomography formed the basis for the diagnoses. PBMCs were separated from approximately 9.9 ml of fresh peripheral blood using Ficoll-Paque density gradient centrifugation. Total RNA was extracted with Trizol reagent, and quality was checked on an Agilent 2100 Bioanalyzer. Results the study describes overall, beyond this receptor: During validation, the model predicted progression to ophthalmopathy a median of approximately six months ahead of onset, with approximately 70% sensitivity and roughly 75% specificity. No statistical method was used to set the sample size in advance, and investigators knew the group allocation. A model built on a 13 V-J signature distinguished ophthalmopathy from stable hyperthyroidism, reaching about 89% sensitivity and 81% to 83% specificity in cross-validation and 80%/75% in testing. Most expanded thyroid clonotypes (frequency above 0.001) were also detected in blood, a finding suggesting that blood repertoires may reflect thyroid immune responses.

TCR beta CDR3 regions were amplified from RNA transcripts. For the first round of RT-PCR on the TCR CDR3, the HTBI primer set was used together with the Qiagen OneStep RT-PCR kit. Libraries were constructed in a second round of multiplex PCR, after which size selection and purification were carried out. Sequencing of the libraries was done on an Illumina HiSeq2000 using paired-end 100 bp reads. Concerning the study's data processing: SOAPnuke was used to process the raw data, removing reads that contained adapters or uncalled bases, had a mean Phred below 15, or lacked an exact match to the constant primer or identifier. COPE v1.2.5 was used to merge high-quality paired reads, and clonotypes were defined as unique nucleotide sequences. MiTCR v1.1 was used to align the clonotypes against IMGT TRBV, TRBD and TRBJ reference segments. The analysis included only V-J combinations with a frequency above 0.0001, which together covered roughly 99% of the repertoires. A TCS score was defined as the ratio between F50 (clonal expansion) and ExV (chaos), using BLOSUM62-based TCRdist between CDR3 peptides within each V-J. Welch's t-statistics and random forest reduced 500 to 650 V-J features to roughly 13, which were used in a naive Bayes classifier (R e1071). The similarity between thyroid and blood repertoires was quantified using the Morisita-Horn index. Through fastp at Q25 and MiXCR, TCRdb rebuilt clones from the public reads, retaining in-frame beta chains. Each entry merges the rows of one CDR3 protein and shows their most common DNA and genes. The authors' filters were not applied to this entry. This sample lists around 100,000 distinct CDR3 sequences; approximately 50% were detected once. 26% of the sample goes to the ten largest clones.

This TCR derives from a middle-aged man with Graves' hyperthyroidism. Sequencing was performed on blood.

At the DNA level, the sequence is TGTGCCAGCAGCCCGGTGAGAAACACCATATATTTT. Protein translation: CASSPVRNTIYF. Here the chain combines TRBV5-8 and TRBJ1-3; the D gene cannot be resolved reliably. At the junction V is shortened by 4 bases and J by 5 bases, with 7 bases in between. The germline V gene provides CDR1 SGHTS and CDR2 YDEGEE. The CDR3 contains 12 residues, cysteine and phenylalanine counted. Only the CDR3 region is kept as DNA, spanning 36 bases read in frame from base 1.